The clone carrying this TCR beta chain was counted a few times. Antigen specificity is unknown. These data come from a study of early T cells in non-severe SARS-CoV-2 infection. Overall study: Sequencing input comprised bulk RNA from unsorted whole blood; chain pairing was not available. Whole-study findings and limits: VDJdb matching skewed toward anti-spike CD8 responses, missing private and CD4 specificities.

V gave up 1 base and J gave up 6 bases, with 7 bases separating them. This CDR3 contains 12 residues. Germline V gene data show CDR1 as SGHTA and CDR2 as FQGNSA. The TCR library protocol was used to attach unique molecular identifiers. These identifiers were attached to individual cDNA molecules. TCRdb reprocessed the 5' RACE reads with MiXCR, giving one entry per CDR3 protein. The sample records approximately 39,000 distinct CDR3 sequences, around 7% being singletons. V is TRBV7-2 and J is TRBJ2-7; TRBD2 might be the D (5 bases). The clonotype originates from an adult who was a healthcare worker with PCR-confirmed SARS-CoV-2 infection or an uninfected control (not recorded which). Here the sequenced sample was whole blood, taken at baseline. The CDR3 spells CASSLGRTEQYF. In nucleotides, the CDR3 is TGTGCCAGCAGCTTAGGGAGGACCGAGCAGTACTTC.